The 9 T cell receptor beta chains below come from one sample, sequenced in a study of cytomegalovirus exposure and HLA in healthy donors. PCR involved 60 Vbeta and 13 Jbeta primers. TCRdb's table, derived via immunoSEQ multiplex PCR, lists solely in-frame clones and lacks some. The sample carries tens of thousands of clones, roughly 63% recorded once. The sequenced sample consisted of PBMCs. The receptors come from a man aged 45 to 65 in good health and CMV-seronegative.

This sequence joins TRBV6-5 and TRBJ1-2; the match to TRBD1 covers 8 bases. V was pared by 5 bases and J by 2 bases, with 4 bases of the junction left unmatched. The CDR3 contains 14 residues. Germline V gene sequence: CDR1 MNHEY, CDR2 SVGAGI. The DNA for the CDR3 is TGTGCCAGCAGTCAACGGACAGGGAACTATGGCTACACCTTC. The encoded protein is CASSQRTGNYGYTF.

The rearrangement links TRBV27 to TRBJ1-2; 7 nucleotides agree with TRBD1. J was trimmed by 4 bases and V by 5 bases; bases with no gene match: 10. Germline CDR1 reads MNHEY; CDR2 reads SMNVEV (reference sequence). The CDR3 runs to 15 residues. For the CDR3, the DNA is TGTGCCAGCAGTCCCACCGACAGGGAAGGCTATGGCTACACCTTC. This encodes CASSPTDREGYGYTF.

The chain uses TRBV5-1 and TRBJ1-3; TRBD1 might be the D (5 bases). In germline, CDR1 is SGHRS, CDR2 YFSETQ. The CDR3 covers 13 residues. V lost 4 bases to trimming and J lost 6 bases, with 11 bases between them. The DNA of the CDR3 is TGCGCCAGCAGCCCCCAGGGTGCAAACACCATATATTTT. Its protein is CASSPQGANTIYF.

By sample fraction, this clone is medium-sized. The genes are TRBV5-6 and TRBJ2-7, with 7 bases aligning to TRBD2. Germline V gene sequence: CDR1 SGHDT, CDR2 YYEEEE. The CDR3 spans 14 residues. With V trimmed by 6 bases and J by 0 bases, 6 bases remained unmatched. The CDR3 loop reads CASKSGDSSYEQYF. As DNA, the CDR3 is TGTGCCAGCAAGAGCGGGGATTCCTCCTACGAGCAGTACTTC.

A remark on this clone: Germline and junction disagree at one end, which may indicate a read error. The CDR3: CASSETGGKQPQHF. As DNA, the CDR3 is TGTGCCAGCAGTGAGACAGGGGGCAAGCAGCCCCAGCATTTT. The chain couples TRBV2 to TRBJ1-5; 10 bases line up with TRBD1. The CDR3 is 14 amino acids. Germline CDR1 and CDR2: SNHLY and FYNNEI.

This chain joins TRBV7-9 and TRBJ2-3; no firm D call. Germline lookup yields CDR1 SEHNR and CDR2 FQNEAQ (reference sequence). The germline V and J ends were trimmed by 5 bases and 2 bases, with 8 bases remaining between them. This CDR3 is built from 13 residues. CDR3 protein: CASSLFYTDTQYF. CDR3 nucleotides: TGTGCCAGCAGCCTCTTTTACACAGATACGCAGTATTTT.

The V gene is TRBV5-6, the J gene TRBJ2-1; no firm D call. CDR1 is SGHDT, CDR2 YYEEEE, per germline. The V end lost 2 bases, the J end lost 0 bases, and 9 bases lay between the germline ends. This CDR3 region has 15 residues. CDR3 residues: CASSFGYSSYNEQFF. DNA for the CDR3: TGTGCCAGCAGCTTTGGATACAGCTCCTACAATGAGCAGTTCTTC.

This chain connects TRBV7-8 to TRBJ2-5; 8 nucleotides match TRBD1. V gave up 3 bases and J gave up 4 bases; unmatched junction bases: 1. The CDR3 is 13 residues long. The V gene's germline CDR1 is SGHVS and CDR2 FQNEAQ. Here the CDR3 reads CASSFDRGETQYF. The CDR3 DNA follows: TGTGCCAGCAGCTTTGACAGGGGAGAGACCCAGTACTTC.

V and J are TRBV6-1 and TRBJ2-1; 7 bases map to TRBD1. Germline CDR1 MNHNS, CDR2 SASEGT. The CDR3 spans 17 residues. V dropped 1 base and J dropped 9; count of bases not matched to a gene: 15. The CDR3 DNA sequence: TGTGCCAGCAGTGAAGGGGCCTGGGACAGTTTAGTAGGTGAGCAGTTCTTC. Translated, it gives CASSEGAWDSLVGEQFF.